Shown below are 14 T cell receptor beta chains from a single sample sequenced in a study of cytomegalovirus exposure and HLA in healthy donors. A multiplex PCR was run with 60 Vbeta primers and 13 Jbeta primers. The data were produced by immunoSEQ multiplex PCR, yet TCRdb's version contains in-frame clones alone and is incomplete. Among some 120,000 clones listed, around three quarters were seen once. The sample consisted of PBMCs. The receptors were gathered from a man aged 25-45 years in good health and CMV-seropositive.

The chain is built from TRBV4-1 and TRBJ1-5, with D maybe TRBD1 (6 bases). V was pared by 1 base and J by 2 bases, with 18 bases between. This CDR3 spans 18 amino acids. CDR1 and CDR2 (germline): MGHRA, YSYEKL. CDR3 coding DNA: TGCGCCAGCAGCCAAGTCTCCTACAGGGTAAGAGGCAATCAGCCCCAGCATTTT. This sequence encodes CASSQVSYRVRGNQPQHF.

This sequence joins TRBV12-5 and TRBJ2-1; TRBD1 aligns across 9 bases. J gave up 3 bases and V 5 bases, and 8 bases lay outside the gene matches. This CDR3 contains 16 residues. CDR1 LGHNT and CDR2 FRNRAP come from the germline V gene. The CDR3 DNA reads TGTGCTAGTGGTCCCGGGACAGGGAGCCACTACAATGAGCAGTTCTTC. Protein sequence: CASGPGTGSHYNEQFF.

This clone was counted only a few times. This chain joins TRBV7-2 and TRBJ2-7; 7 positions agree with TRBD2. V gave up 3 bases and J gave up 11 bases; unmatched junction bases: 13. Germline V gene data show CDR1 as SGHTA and CDR2 as FQGNSA. The CDR3 length is 14 residues. The CDR3 sequence is CASSFPGRAGGEYF. The DNA for the CDR3 is TGTGCCAGCAGCTTCCCTGGCAGGGCTGGGGGGGAGTACTTC.

This chain uses TRBV6-4 with TRBJ2-2; tentatively, D is TRBD2 (5 bases). The CDR3 loop spans 13 amino acids. The germline V and J ends were trimmed by 2 bases and 6 bases, with 7 bases remaining between them. CDR1 is MRHNA, CDR2 SNTAGT, per germline. The CDR3 bases are TGTGCCAGCAGTGACCCCGGGGCCGGGGAGCTGTTTTTT. It yields the protein CASSDPGAGELFF.

In its sample, this clone was seen a few times. The V and J genes are TRBV6-1 and TRBJ1-2, with TRBD1 matching 8 bases. CDR1 is MNHNS and CDR2 is SASEGT in the germline V gene. V shed 6 bases and J 8 bases; nucleotides not matched to a gene: 5. The CDR3 runs to 12 residues. The CDR3 nucleotides are TGTGCCAGCAGCCCTCCAGGGGGCGGCTACACCTTC. This encodes CASSPPGGGYTF.

V gene TRBV11-2 combines with J gene TRBJ2-1; TRBD1 matches at 9 bases. The germline gives CDR1 SGHAT, CDR2 FQNNGV. V lost 0 bases and J lost 2; bases outside the gene matches: 5. This CDR3 spans 17 amino acids. The CDR3 DNA reads TGTGCCAGCAGCTTAGAGGGTACAGGGGGCACCTACAATGAGCAGTTCTTC. Translated, it gives CASSLEGTGGTYNEQFF.

The V and J genes are TRBV19 and TRBJ2-5, with D perhaps TRBD1 (5 bases). The CDR3 runs 15 residues. CDR1 LNHDA and CDR2 SQIVND come from the germline V gene (reference sequence). Trimming stripped 4 bases from V and 2 bases from J, with 14 bases between. CDR3 DNA: TGTGCCAGTAGTAGAGCGATGTACAGGCAAGAGACCCAGTACTTC. Amino acids: CASSRAMYRQETQYF.

This sequence joins TRBV9 and TRBJ2-1; D is unclear. Germline V lookup: CDR1 SGDLS, CDR2 YYNGEE. CDR3 length: 15 residues. V lost 4 bases and J 4 bases, leaving 15 bases between the germline ends. Here the CDR3 DNA reads TGTGCCAGCAGCCCCCGCAACACACAATACAATGAGCAGTTCTTC. Its translation is CASSPRNTQYNEQFF.

This chain uses TRBV7-3 with TRBJ2-7; D not certain. Germline CDR1 SGHTA, CDR2 FQGTGA. CDR3 length: 14 residues. V lost 1 base and J lost 1, with 8 bases in between. CDR3 sequence: CASSLKQSSYEQYF. As DNA, the CDR3 is TGTGCCAGCAGCTTAAAACAGAGTTCCTACGAGCAGTACTTC.

The CDR3 coding sequence is TGTGCCAGCAGCTTAGAAGGGGCCGGGGAGCTGTTTTTT. It specifies CASSLEGAGELFF. This chain links TRBV13 with TRBJ2-2; possible D gene TRBD1, 5 bases. The germline V and J ends were trimmed by 1 base and 6 bases, with 6 bases remaining between them. Looked up from germline, CDR1 is PRHDT and CDR2 is FYEKMQ (reference sequence). The CDR3 has 13 residues.

This clone has just one count. This chain links TRBV7-9 with TRBJ2-1, with no clear D. CDR3 length: 11 amino acids. The ends were cut back, 5 bases at V and 7 bases at J, with 6 bases in the middle. The germline V gene has CDR1 SEHNR and CDR2 FQNEAQ (reference sequence). Here the CDR3 reads CASSRQNEQFF. For the CDR3, the DNA is TGTGCCAGCAGCCGACAAAATGAGCAGTTCTTC.

V is TRBV29-1 and J is TRBJ1-3; D uncertain. The germline V gene encodes CDR1 SQVTM and CDR2 ANQGSEA. V was clipped by 2 bases and J by 0 bases, with 8 bases between them. This CDR3 is built from 14 residues. The CDR3, as DNA: TGCAGCGTTGAACCCGTGAGCTCTGGAAACACCATATATTTT. Encoded protein: CSVEPVSSGNTIYF.

This clone was counted a few times. The chain carries TRBV4-1 and TRBJ1-1, with TRBD1 as a possible D gene (6 bases). The germline V gene has CDR1 MGHRA and CDR2 YSYEKL. The CDR3 covers 20 residues. V was shortened by 2 bases and J by 8 bases, with 33 bases between the two germline ends. The CDR3 DNA reads as TGCGCCAGCAGCCAACCTCTGGATAGATGGGGGGCCTCCGGGAGGGTCGAAGCTTTCTTT. This encodes CASSQPLDRWGASGRVEAFF.

This clone was seen a handful of times. J is TRBJ1-1 and V is TRBV19, with 9 bases identical to TRBD1. CDR1 and CDR2 from the germline V gene are LNHDA and SQIVND (reference sequence). V shed 5 bases, J shed 8 bases, and the junction held 24 bases outside the gene matches. The CDR3 is made up of 19 amino acids. The CDR3 spells CASSASGKRTGAHSLEAFF. In nucleotides, the CDR3 is TGTGCCAGTAGTGCGAGCGGAAAACGGACAGGGGCACACTCCTTAGAAGCTTTCTTT.